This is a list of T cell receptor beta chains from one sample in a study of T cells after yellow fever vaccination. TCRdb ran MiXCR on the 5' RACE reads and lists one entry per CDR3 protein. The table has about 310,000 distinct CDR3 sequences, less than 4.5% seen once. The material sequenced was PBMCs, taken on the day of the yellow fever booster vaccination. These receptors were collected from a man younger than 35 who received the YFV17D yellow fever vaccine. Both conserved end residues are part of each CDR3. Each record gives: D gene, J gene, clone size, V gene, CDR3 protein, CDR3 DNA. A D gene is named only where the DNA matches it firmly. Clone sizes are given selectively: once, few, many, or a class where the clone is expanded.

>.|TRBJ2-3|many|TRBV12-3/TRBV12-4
CASSLGTTDTQYF
TGTGCCAGCAGTTTGGGGACCACAGATACGCAGTATTTT
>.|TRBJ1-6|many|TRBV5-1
CASSLALLSPLHF
TGCGCCAGCAGCTTGGCCCTCCTTTCACCCCTCCACTTT
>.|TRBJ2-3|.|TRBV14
CASSHPFADTQYF
TGTGCCAGCAGCCACCCCTTTGCTGACACGCAGTATTTT
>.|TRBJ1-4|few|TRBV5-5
CASSLVSGEKLFF
TGTGCCAGCAGCTTGGTGTCGGGCGAAAAACTGTTTTTT
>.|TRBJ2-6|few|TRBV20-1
CSATPGSSGANVLTF
TGCAGTGCTACCCCAGGGTCCTCTGGGGCCAACGTCCTGACTTTC
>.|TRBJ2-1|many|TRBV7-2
CASSFTGPRSGEQFF
TGTGCCAGCAGCTTTACCGGGCCCCGATCCGGTGAGCAGTTCTTC
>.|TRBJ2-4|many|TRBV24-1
CATSDPSLAKNIQYF
TGTGCCACCAGTGACCCCTCTCTAGCCAAAAACATTCAGTACTTC
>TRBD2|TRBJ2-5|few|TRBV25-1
CASGGGLALGTQYF
TGTGCCAGCGGAGGGGGACTAGCGTTGGGGACCCAGTACTTC
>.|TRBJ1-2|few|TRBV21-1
CASSKRDALGGENYGYTF
TGTGCCAGCAGCAAAAGGGACGCCCTCGGGGGAGAGAACTATGGCTACACCTTC
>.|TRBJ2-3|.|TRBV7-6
CASSWAGGGDTQYF
TGTGCCAGCAGCTGGGCAGGAGGGGGAGATACGCAGTATTTT
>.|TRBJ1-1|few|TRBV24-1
CATSDLVSGEAFF
TGTGCCACCAGTGATTTAGTATCCGGGGAAGCTTTCTTT
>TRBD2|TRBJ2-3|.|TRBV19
CASSTWTSGGTSVNTQYF
TGTGCCAGTAGTACCTGGACTAGCGGGGGGACTTCTGTCAATACGCAGTATTTT
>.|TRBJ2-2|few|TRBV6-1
CASSEASGMERFVGKNTGELFF
TGTGCCAGCAGTGAAGCATCCGGCATGGAGCGGTTCGTGGGAAAGAACACCGGGGAGCTGTTTTTT
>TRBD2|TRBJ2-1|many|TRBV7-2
CASRPRGGDNEQFF
TGTGCCAGCAGACCCCGGGGGGGTGACAATGAGCAGTTCTTC
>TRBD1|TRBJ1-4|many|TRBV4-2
CASSQDPGQPNEKLFF
TGTGCCAGCAGCCAAGATCCGGGACAGCCAAATGAAAAACTGTTTTTT
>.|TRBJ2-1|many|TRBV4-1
CASSLRAIYNEQFF
TGCGCCAGCAGCCTGAGGGCGATCTACAATGAGCAGTTCTTC
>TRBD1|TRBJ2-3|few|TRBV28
CASVLTGEVDTQYF
TGTGCCAGCGTGCTGACAGGGGAGGTAGATACGCAGTATTTT
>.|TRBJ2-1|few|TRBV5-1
CASIKTEGNEQFF
TGCGCCAGCATCAAAACCGAAGGGAATGAGCAGTTCTTC
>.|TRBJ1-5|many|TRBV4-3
CASSQDWGQPQHF
TGCGCCAGCAGCCAAGATTGGGGCCAGCCCCAGCATTTT
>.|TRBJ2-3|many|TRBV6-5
CASSPTFSGPPDTQYF
TGTGCCAGCAGCCCCACCTTTAGCGGCCCCCCAGATACGCAGTATTTT
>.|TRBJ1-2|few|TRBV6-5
CASSYSFVEYGYTF
TGTGCCAGCAGTTACTCGTTTGTGGAGTATGGCTACACCTTC
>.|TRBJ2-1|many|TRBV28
CASSSNRRGSYNEQFF
TGTGCCAGCAGTTCAAATAGAAGGGGTTCCTACAATGAGCAGTTCTTC
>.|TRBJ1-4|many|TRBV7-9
CASSLVETNEKLFF
TGTGCCAGCAGCTTAGTAGAAACTAATGAAAAACTGTTTTTT
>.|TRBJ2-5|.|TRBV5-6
CASSRVGQETQYF
TGTGCCAGCAGCCGGGTTGGCCAAGAGACCCAGTACTTC
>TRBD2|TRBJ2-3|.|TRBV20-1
CSASPLLAGSTDTQYF
TGCAGTGCTAGTCCCCTACTAGCGGGGAGCACAGATACGCAGTATTTT
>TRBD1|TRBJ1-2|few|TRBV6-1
CASSVDRGYSYYGYTF
TGTGCCAGCAGCGTCGACAGGGGGTATTCGTACTATGGCTACACCTTC
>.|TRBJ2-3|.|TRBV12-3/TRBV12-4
CASSLEGGRTDTQYF
TGTGCCAGCAGTTTAGAGGGGGGGCGCACAGATACGCAGTATTTT